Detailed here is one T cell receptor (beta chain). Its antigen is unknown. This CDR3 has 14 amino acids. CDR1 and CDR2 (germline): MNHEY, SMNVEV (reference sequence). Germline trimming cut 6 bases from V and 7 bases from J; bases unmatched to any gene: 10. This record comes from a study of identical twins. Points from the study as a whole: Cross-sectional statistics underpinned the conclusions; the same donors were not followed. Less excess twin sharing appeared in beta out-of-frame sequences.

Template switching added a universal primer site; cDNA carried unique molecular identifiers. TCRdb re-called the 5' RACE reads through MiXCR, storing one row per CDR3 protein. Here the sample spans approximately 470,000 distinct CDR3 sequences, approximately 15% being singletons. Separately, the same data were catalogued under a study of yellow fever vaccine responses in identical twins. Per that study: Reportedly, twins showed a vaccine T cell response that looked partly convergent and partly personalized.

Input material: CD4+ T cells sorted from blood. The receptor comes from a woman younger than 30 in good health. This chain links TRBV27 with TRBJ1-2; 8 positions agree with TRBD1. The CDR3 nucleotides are TGTGCCAGCAGGAAGGACAGGGCTTTGGGTGGCTACACCTTC. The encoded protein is CASRKDRALGGYTF.